This TCR beta chain was sequenced during a study of shared clonotypes between healthy human individuals. Study-level results: What naive subsets generally showed was a larger estimated richness than memory subsets showed. Investigators expected sequencing depth to affect clonotype sharing among donors.

On this clone itself: No antigen is known for it.

Only in-frame clones appear in the TCRdb table, and some are missing; sequencing was by immunoSEQ multiplex PCR. The sample records around 1 million clones, over 75% being singletons. The CDR3 consists of 13 residues. V was shortened by 5 bases and J by 5 bases, with 13 bases between the two germline ends. In germline, CDR1 is LNHNV, CDR2 YYDKDF (reference sequence). The source is a man aged 18 to 35 in good health. Sequencing used memory CD4+ T cells sorted from blood. The subset was: CD45RA-negative fraction. The chain uses TRBV15 and TRBJ2-7, with D maybe TRBD1 (5 bases). Written as DNA, the CDR3 is TGTGCCACCAGCCCAGACAGATGGGACGAGCAGTACTTC. It is translated as CATSPDRWDEQYF. The complete variable domain, with remaining parts taken from reference TRBV15 and TRBJ2-7, reads DAMVIQNPRYQVTQFGKPVTLSCSQTLNHNVMYWYQQKSSQAPKLLFHYYDKDFNNEADTPDNFQSRRPNTSFCFLDIRSPGLGDTAMYLCATSPDRWDEQYFGPGTRLTVT.